These T cell receptor beta chains were read from a single sample in a study of cytomegalovirus exposure and HLA in healthy donors. TCRdb's table, derived via immunoSEQ multiplex PCR, lists solely in-frame clones and lacks some. The repertoire includes more than 110,000 clones, about 79% of them detected once, and 2.8% sits in the top ten. Sequencing was done on a sample of PBMCs. Receptors were obtained from a male donor in good health and CMV-seronegative. CDR3s include the opening cysteine and the closing phenylalanine or tryptophan. D genes are given only for firm matches. Only part of the rows carry a size: once, few, many, or a class if the clone is expanded.

D,V,J,size,CDR3,DNA
-,TRBV6-5,TRBJ1-2,-,CASSATAGGSYGYTF,TGTGCCAGCAGCGCCACCGCGGGGGGAAGCTATGGCTACACCTTC
-,TRBV7-9,TRBJ2-1,-,CASISSPETSNEQFF,TGTGCCAGCATCTCTTCCCCGGAGACTTCCAATGAGCAGTTCTTC
-,TRBV2,TRBJ1-5,once,CASRQLGNQPQHF,TGTGCCAGCAGGCAGCTAGGCAATCAGCCCCAGCATTTT
TRBD1,TRBV2,TRBJ2-7,-,CASSGRLGQGFDEQYF,TGTGCCAGCAGTGGTAGATTAGGACAGGGCTTTGACGAGCAGTACTTC
TRBD1,TRBV5-1,TRBJ1-2,-,CASSPEGQLNYGYTF,TGCGCCAGCAGCCCGGAGGGACAGCTTAACTATGGCTACACCTTC
-,TRBV30,TRBJ1-2,-,CAWSAGRGVYGYTF,TGTGCCTGGAGTGCGGGCAGGGGAGTCTATGGCTACACCTTC
TRBD1,TRBV10-3,TRBJ2-1,-,CAISLGQGRNEQFF,TGTGCCATCAGCCTCGGACAGGGGCGGAATGAGCAGTTCTTC
TRBD1,TRBV5-4,TRBJ1-1,-,CASSFGPGGEAFF,TGTGCCAGCAGCTTTGGTCCAGGGGGTGAAGCTTTCTTT
-,TRBV6-5,TRBJ1-1,-,CASSRFDTEAFF,TGTGCCAGCAGCAGATTCGACACTGAAGCTTTCTTT
TRBD1,TRBV2,TRBJ2-1,-,CASSETGVYNEQFF,TGTGCCAGCTCGGAGACAGGGGTCTACAATGAGCAGTTCTTC
TRBD1,TRBV4-3,TRBJ1-2,-,CASSQEGTGGAWGYTF,TGCGCCAGCAGCCAAGAAGGGACAGGGGGCGCATGGGGCTACACCTTC
TRBD2,TRBV30,TRBJ2-3,-,CAWRKRGSADTQYF,TGTGCCTGGAGGAAGCGGGGTAGCGCAGATACGCAGTATTTT
TRBD2,TRBV10-3,TRBJ2-7,few,CAISGHRGGGPFEQYF,TGTGCCATCAGTGGTCACCGAGGCGGGGGACCTTTCGAGCAGTACTTC
TRBD1,TRBV7-2,TRBJ1-1,-,CARTRGASNTEAFF,TGTGCCAGGACCAGGGGGGCTTCGAACACTGAAGCTTTCTTT
-,TRBV5-4,TRBJ1-1,-,CASTGGPVLYTEAFF,TGTGCCAGCACCGGGGGGCCAGTTCTTTACACTGAAGCTTTCTTT
-,TRBV11-2,TRBJ1-3,once,CASSLPLRGNTIYF,TGTGCCAGCAGCTTACCCCTACGAGGAAACACCATATATTTT
TRBD1,TRBV6-5,TRBJ2-2,-,CASSRGQGELFF,TGTGCCAGCAGCAGGGGACAGGGGGAGCTGTTTTTT
-,TRBV30,TRBJ2-1,-,CAWSFQGSSYNEQFF,TGTGCCTGGAGTTTTCAGGGGAGCTCCTACAATGAGCAGTTCTTC
TRBD2,TRBV7-2,TRBJ2-7,-,CASSKTTSGTPGYEQYF,TGTGCCAGCAGCAAAACGACTAGCGGAACCCCGGGCTACGAGCAGTACTTC
-,TRBV5-4,TRBJ2-3,-,CASSLGPETDTQYF,TGTGCCAGCAGCTTGGGTCCGGAGACAGATACGCAGTATTTT
TRBD1,TRBV7-9,TRBJ1-2,-,CACCCSQGAGGYTF,TGTGCCTGTTGCTGCTCTCAGGGGGCGGGCGGCTACACCTTC
TRBD2,TRBV7-6,TRBJ2-1,-,CASSSGTSGTHYNEQFF,TGTGCCAGCAGCTCCGGGACTAGCGGGACCCACTACAATGAGCAGTTCTTC
TRBD1,TRBV11-2,TRBJ1-1,-,CASSLVGQGVSTEAFF,TGTGCCAGCAGCTTAGTAGGGCAGGGGGTTAGCACTGAAGCTTTCTTT
TRBD2,TRBV30,TRBJ2-3,-,CAWRPTSGSTDTQYF,TGTGCCTGGAGGCCCACTAGCGGGAGCACAGATACGCAGTATTTT
TRBD1,TRBV28,TRBJ1-2,few,CASSTTGVLYGYTF,TGTGCCAGCAGTACTACAGGGGTTTTATATGGCTACACCTTC
TRBD1,TRBV6-1,TRBJ2-2,-,CASRAGTANTGELFF,TGTGCCAGCAGAGCCGGGACAGCGAACACCGGGGAGCTGTTTTTT
-,TRBV7-9,TRBJ1-1,-,CSSSLGRTEAFF,TGTTCCAGCAGCTTAGGCAGGACTGAAGCTTTCTTT
-,TRBV11-3,TRBJ2-1,-,CASSLDLGDQFF,TGTGCCAGCAGCTTAGATCTCGGGGATCAGTTCTTC
-,TRBV14,TRBJ2-5,-,CASSHLASSSETQYF,TGTGCCAGCAGCCATCTAGCTTCAAGCAGCGAGACCCAGTACTTC
TRBD1,TRBV19,TRBJ1-2,-,CASSTYGTGDYGYTF,TGTGCCAGTAGTACGTACGGGACAGGGGACTATGGCTACACCTTC
TRBD2,TRBV7-3,TRBJ2-6,-,CASSLLAGGLGANVLTF,TGTGCCAGCAGCTTACTAGCGGGGGGGCTCGGGGCCAACGTCCTGACTTTC
-,TRBV5-1,TRBJ2-7,once,CASSLPGTYEQYF,TGCGCCAGCAGCTTACCAGGGACCTACGAGCAGTACTTC
TRBD1,TRBV10-3,TRBJ2-7,-,CAISGDREYEQYF,TGTGCCATCAGTGGGGACAGGGAGTACGAGCAGTACTTC
-,TRBV9,TRBJ2-3,few,CASSVVPAGLDTQYF,TGTGCCAGCAGCGTAGTTCCAGCGGGCTTGGATACGCAGTATTTT
TRBD2,TRBV7-8,TRBJ2-1,-,CASQPGLARIERGEQFF,TGTGCCAGCCAACCGGGGCTAGCGAGAATCGAGCGGGGTGAGCAGTTCTTC
TRBD1,TRBV30,TRBJ2-5,-,CAWSGAWDRGMRVETQYF,TGTGCCTGGAGTGGCGCCTGGGACAGGGGGATGCGTGTAGAGACCCAGTACTTC
-,TRBV7-9,TRBJ2-1,-,CASSLNAGPSYNEQFF,TGTGCCAGCAGCTTAAATGCGGGACCCTCCTACAATGAGCAGTTCTTC
TRBD1,TRBV4-3,TRBJ1-1,-,CASSQRQGSNTEAFF,TGCGCCAGCAGCCAACGACAGGGGTCGAACACTGAAGCTTTCTTT
-,TRBV27,TRBJ2-5,-,CASSLARSTGQETQYF,TGTGCCAGCAGTTTAGCGCGGTCGACAGGACAAGAGACCCAGTACTTC
-,TRBV11-2,TRBJ1-1,-,CASSAQQGRGTEAFF,TGTGCCAGCAGCGCGCAACAGGGTCGAGGGACTGAAGCTTTCTTT
TRBD1,TRBV10-2,TRBJ1-3,-,CASSEVQGRGNTIYF,TGCGCCAGCAGTGAGGTACAGGGGCGAGGAAACACCATATATTTT
TRBD1,TRBV6-5,TRBJ1-5,-,CASSSPGTGANQPQHF,TGTGCCAGCAGTTCACCCGGGACAGGGGCGAATCAGCCCCAGCATTTT
-,TRBV19,TRBJ2-5,-,CASSMEDGAQYF,TGTGCCAGTAGTATGGAGGATGGGGCCCAGTACTTC
-,TRBV5-1,TRBJ2-2,once,CASSTAGTLDRELFF,TGCGCCAGCAGCACGGCGGGGACCCTCGACCGGGAGCTGTTTTTT
TRBD1,TRBV10-3,TRBJ1-2,-,CAISSGQGGYGYTF,TGTGCCATCAGCTCCGGACAGGGAGGCTATGGCTACACCTTC
-,TRBV5-4,TRBJ1-5,-,CASSLGTVSNQPQHF,TGTGCCAGCAGCTTGGGCACAGTGAGCAATCAGCCCCAGCATTTT
TRBD1,TRBV11-3,TRBJ2-7,-,CASSLTGYEQYF,TGTGCCAGCAGCTTGACAGGGTACGAGCAGTACTTC
TRBD2,TRBV6-6,TRBJ2-7,-,CASLNALAGGHEQYF,TGTGCCAGCTTAAATGCCCTAGCGGGGGGCCACGAGCAGTACTTC
-,TRBV6-5,TRBJ1-5,-,CASSWGGNQPQHF,TGTGCCAGCAGTTGGGGAGGCAATCAGCCCCAGCATTTT
TRBD2,TRBV2,TRBJ2-7,few,CARQGTSGLYEQYF,TGTGCCAGGCAGGGGACTAGCGGCCTATACGAGCAGTACTTC